These 15 T cell receptor beta chains originate from one sample sequenced in a study of blood T cell repertoires in COVID-19. The method was immunoSEQ multiplex PCR; TCRdb's version includes in-frame clones alone and lacks a portion of them. The sample includes under 300,000 clones, approximately 82% of them seen just once. Sequencing used peripheral blood. These receptors all stem from a middle-aged man who had recovered from COVID-19.

The chain recombines TRBV12-3 or TRBV12-4 with TRBJ1-1, with 8 nucleotides matching TRBD1. With V trimmed by 4 bases and J by 8 bases, 3 bases remained unmatched. The CDR3 is 12 amino acids. The CDR3 is CASSYGDREAFF. Written as DNA, the CDR3 is TGTGCCAGCAGTTACGGGGACAGGGAAGCTTTCTTT.

V is TRBV25-1 and J is TRBJ1-1; D may be TRBD1 (5 bases). V lost 1 base, J lost 3 bases, and 12 bases lay in between. The germline V gene encodes CDR1 MGHDK and CDR2 SYGVNS. CDR3 size: 15 residues. Written as DNA, the CDR3 is TGTGCCAGCAGTGAATCGTGGCAGGGTGACACTGAAGCTTTCTTT. Residues: CASSESWQGDTEAFF.

V is TRBV7-9 and J is TRBJ2-1, with a weak D call TRBD1 (6 bases). The CDR3 contains 15 residues. Per germline, CDR1 SEHNR and CDR2 FQNEAQ (reference sequence). V was cut by 3 bases and J by 7 bases, with 16 bases left in between. CDR3 in amino acids: CASSLDPSGVNEQFF. Written as DNA, the CDR3 is TGTGCCAGCAGCTTGGATCCTTCAGGGGTTAATGAGCAGTTCTTC.

The chain links TRBV12-3 or TRBV12-4 to TRBJ2-3; D unresolved. The CDR3 extends over 13 amino acids. Trimming stripped 3 bases from V and 0 bases from J, with 4 bases between. The CDR3 loop reads CASSFSSTDTQYF. The CDR3 DNA reads as TGTGCCAGCAGTTTCTCGAGCACAGATACGCAGTATTTT.

The rearrangement joins TRBV5-8 to TRBJ1-1; D gene ambiguous. CDR1 is SGHTS, CDR2 YDEGEE, per germline. CDR3 length equals 15 residues. Trimming removed 1 base from V and 1 base from J, with 11 bases in between. The CDR3 spells CASSLYGLPNTEAFF. The CDR3 nucleotides are TGTGCCAGCAGCTTGTATGGGCTTCCGAACACTGAAGCTTTCTTT.

The V call is TRBV6-2 or TRBV6-3, the J call TRBJ2-1; no firm D call. From germline, CDR1 is MNHEY and CDR2 SVGEGT. Trimming took off 4 bases at V and 4 bases at J, with 11 bases between the two ends. The CDR3 is made up of 14 amino acids. The CDR3 coding sequence is TGTGCCAGCAGTTTCATGACTGATTACAATGAGCAGTTCTTC. Residues: CASSFMTDYNEQFF.

This chain links TRBV12-3 or TRBV12-4 with TRBJ2-1; D is ambiguous. This CDR3 has 13 residues. The V end lost 2 bases, the J end lost 4 bases, and 6 bases lay between the germline ends. The chain's CDR3 is CASSLYGYNEQFF. CDR3 bases: TGTGCCAGCAGTTTATACGGGTACAATGAGCAGTTCTTC.

In its sample, this clone was seen once. This chain joins TRBV6-5 and TRBJ1-1; the D gene is possibly TRBD1 (5 bases). V dropped 2 bases and J dropped 5 bases, with 18 bases sitting between them. The CDR3 contains 16 residues. Looked up from germline, CDR1 is MNHEY and CDR2 is SVGAGI. CDR3 sequence (DNA): TGTGCCAGCAGTTACGATTCGAAGGGGTGGTATACTGAAGCTTTCTTT. Translating gives CASSYDSKGWYTEAFF.

This chain uses TRBV6-5 with TRBJ1-2; 9 nucleotides line up with TRBD1. The trim removed 7 bases at V and 3 bases at J, leaving 6 bases unmatched. Germline CDR1 is MNHEY and CDR2 is SVGAGI. This CDR3 comprises 14 residues. In DNA, the CDR3 is TGTGCCAGCACTTCACGGACAGGGGACTATGGCTACACCTTC. Its translation: CASTSRTGDYGYTF.

This clone was observed a handful of times. The gene calls are TRBV30 and TRBJ1-2; tentatively, D is TRBD1 (5 bases). Germline V lookup: CDR1 GTSNPN, CDR2 SVGIG (reference sequence). V was clipped by 3 bases and J by 4 bases, with 12 bases between them. This CDR3 is built from 13 residues. In DNA, the CDR3 is TGTGCCTGGAGACAGGATTATAGCTATGGCTACACCTTC. The encoded protein is CAWRQDYSYGYTF.

The sample holds a few counts of this clone. The chain couples TRBV2 to TRBJ1-1; D may be TRBD1 (5 bases). Germline loops: CDR1 SNHLY, CDR2 FYNNEI. The germline V and J ends were trimmed by 9 bases and 0 bases, with 14 bases remaining between them. This CDR3 contains 14 residues. The CDR3 is CASEGGAVNTEAFF. As DNA, the CDR3 is TGTGCCAGTGAGGGAGGGGCGGTGAACACTGAAGCTTTCTTT.

This clone was seen only once. The chain is built from TRBV19 and TRBJ1-2; a possible D gene is TRBD1 (6 bases). Germline CDR1 is LNHDA and CDR2 is SQIVND (reference sequence). There are 14 residues in the CDR3. V lost 6 bases to trimming and J lost 3 bases, with 14 bases between them. This CDR3 reads CASRRDIVDYGYTF. DNA for the CDR3: TGTGCCAGTAGACGGGACATAGTAGACTATGGCTACACCTTC.

The chain recombines TRBV27 with TRBJ2-7; 7 positions match TRBD1. The CDR3 covers 15 residues. Germline values: CDR1 MNHEY, CDR2 SMNVEV (reference sequence). Germline trimming cut 5 bases from V and 5 bases from J; bases unmatched to any gene: 12. The CDR3 is CASSPTGRGTNEQYF. In DNA form, the CDR3 reads TGTGCCAGCAGTCCAACAGGCAGGGGGACAAACGAGCAGTACTTC.

The chain uses TRBV5-1 and TRBJ1-6; D may be TRBD1 (5 bases). V gave up 7 bases and J gave up 9 bases, with 17 bases separating them. The germline CDR1 and CDR2 sequences are SGHRS and YFSETQ. The CDR3 consists of 14 residues. CDR3 nucleotide sequence: TGCGCCAGCGGATTGGGGGAGAGAGGTTCACCCCTCCACTTT. It specifies CASGLGERGSPLHF. Full variable domain (remainder filled in from reference TRBV5-1 and TRBJ1-6): KAGVTQTPRYLIKTRGQQVTLSCSPISGHRSVSWYQQTPGQGLQFLFEYFSETQRNKGNFPGRFSGRQFSNSRSEMNVSTLELGDSALYLCASGLGERGSPLHFGNGTRLTVT.

In its sample, this clone was seen a few times. The chain couples TRBV19 to TRBJ1-4, with 10 bases that match TRBD1. The junction had 2 bases not matched to a gene; V was cut back by 3 bases and J by 7 bases. The CDR3 runs 14 residues. Germline lookup yields CDR1 LNHDA and CDR2 SQIVND (reference sequence). The CDR3 here is CASSIWDRGEKLFF. CDR3 bases: TGTGCCAGTAGTATTTGGGACAGGGGTGAAAAACTGTTTTTT.